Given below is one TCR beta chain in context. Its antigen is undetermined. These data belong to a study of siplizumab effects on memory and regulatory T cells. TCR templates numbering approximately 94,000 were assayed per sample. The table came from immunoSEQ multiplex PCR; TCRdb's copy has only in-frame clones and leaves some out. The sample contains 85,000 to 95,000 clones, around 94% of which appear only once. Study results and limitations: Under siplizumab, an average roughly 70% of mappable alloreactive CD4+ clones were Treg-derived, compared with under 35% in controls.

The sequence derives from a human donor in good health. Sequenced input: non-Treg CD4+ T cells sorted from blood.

CDR3 amino acids: CASSLGLVYEQYF. The CDR3 DNA is TGTGCCAGCAGCTTAGGGCTAGTCTACGAGCAGTACTTC. V is TRBV11-2 and J is TRBJ2-7; no reliable D call. This CDR3 has 13 amino acids. V was clipped by 1 base and J by 3 bases, with 7 bases between them. Germline V gene sequence: CDR1 SGHAT, CDR2 FQNNGV.